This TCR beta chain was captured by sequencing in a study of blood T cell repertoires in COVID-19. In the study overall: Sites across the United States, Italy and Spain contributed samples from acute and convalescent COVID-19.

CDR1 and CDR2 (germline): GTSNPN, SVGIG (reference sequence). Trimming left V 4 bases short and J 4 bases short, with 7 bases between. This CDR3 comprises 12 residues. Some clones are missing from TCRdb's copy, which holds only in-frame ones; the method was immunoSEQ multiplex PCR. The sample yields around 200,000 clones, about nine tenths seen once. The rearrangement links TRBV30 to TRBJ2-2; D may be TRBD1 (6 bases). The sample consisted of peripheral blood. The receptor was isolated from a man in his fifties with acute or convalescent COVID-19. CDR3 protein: CAWIRGTGELFF. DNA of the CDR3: TGTGCCTGGATCAGGGGCACCGGGGAGCTGTTTTTT.